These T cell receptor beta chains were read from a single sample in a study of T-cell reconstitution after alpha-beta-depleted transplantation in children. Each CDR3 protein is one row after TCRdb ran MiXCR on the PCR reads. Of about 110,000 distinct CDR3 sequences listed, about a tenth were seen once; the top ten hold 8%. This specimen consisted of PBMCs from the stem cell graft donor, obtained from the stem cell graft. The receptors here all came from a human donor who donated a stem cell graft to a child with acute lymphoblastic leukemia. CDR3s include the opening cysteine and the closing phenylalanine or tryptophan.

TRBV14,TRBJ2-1,CASSQGGLAYSIPYNEQFF
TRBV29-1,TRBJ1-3,CSVIGTYSGNTIYF
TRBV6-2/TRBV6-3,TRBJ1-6,CASSYSMAGVADASGMPLHF
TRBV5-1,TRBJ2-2,CASRGAGQTGELFF
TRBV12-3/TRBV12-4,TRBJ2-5,CASYSTGRSGTQYF
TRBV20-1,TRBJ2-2,CSARDGLADTGELFF
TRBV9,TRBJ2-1,CASSVWGATYNEQFF
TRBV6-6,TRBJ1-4,CASRHLEKLFF
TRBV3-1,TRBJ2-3,CASTIAGAATDTQYF
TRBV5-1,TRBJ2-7,CASRQAPSYEQYF
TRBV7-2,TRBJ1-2,CASSLGGQGAYGYTF
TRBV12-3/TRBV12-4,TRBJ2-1,CASSPYGSGRPNEQFF
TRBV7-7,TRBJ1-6,CASSSTIENSPLHF
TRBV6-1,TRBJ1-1,CASSKIYTEAFF
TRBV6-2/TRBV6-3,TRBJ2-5,CASSHVTGYQETQYF
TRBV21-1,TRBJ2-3,CASLVQGRTGTQYF
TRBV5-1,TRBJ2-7,CASSLLSGNEQYF
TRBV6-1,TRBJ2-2,CASSQTGGTGELFF
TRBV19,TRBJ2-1,CASSIRGSSYNEQFF
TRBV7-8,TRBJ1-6,CASSPPRDRVLDNSPLHF
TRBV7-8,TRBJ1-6,CASKDRKSSYNSPLHF
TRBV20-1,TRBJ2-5,CSARDSASGMETQYF
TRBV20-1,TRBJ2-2,CSARDMGGGSGELFF
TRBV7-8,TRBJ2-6,CASSSHWGQALSGANVLTF
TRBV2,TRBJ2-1,CASSLRYNEQFF
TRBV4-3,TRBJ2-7,CASSQDTRYEQYF
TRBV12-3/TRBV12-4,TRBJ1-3,CASSLAPGKAIYF
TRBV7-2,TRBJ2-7,CASSLSPSYEQYF
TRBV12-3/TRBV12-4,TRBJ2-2,CASKWLAGDTGELFF
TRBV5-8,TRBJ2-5,CASSLARPPRETQYF
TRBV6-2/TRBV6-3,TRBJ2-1,CASSYDRVYNEQFF
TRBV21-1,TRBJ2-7,CASSQGTGGLGNEQYF
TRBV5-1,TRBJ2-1,CASSLPRNNEQFF
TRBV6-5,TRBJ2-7,CASSLQFNLEQYF
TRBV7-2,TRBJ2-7,CASSRREEQYF
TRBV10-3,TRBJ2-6,CAIRSDKAPISGANVLTF
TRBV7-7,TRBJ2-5,CASSLDWGETQYF
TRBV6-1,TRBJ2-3,CASRLAILPDTQYF
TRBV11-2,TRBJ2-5,CASSSMRGRGYQETQYF
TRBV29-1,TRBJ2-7,CSVVSGASSYEQYF
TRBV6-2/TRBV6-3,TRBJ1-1,CASSYSIRTKNTEAFF
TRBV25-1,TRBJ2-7,CASSDPRGASWYF
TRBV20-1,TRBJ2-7,CSARALLTGGVEEQYF
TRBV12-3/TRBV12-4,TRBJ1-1,CASSPTRGMPEAFF
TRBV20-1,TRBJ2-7,CSASSFGGYSYEQYF
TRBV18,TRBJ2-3,CASSPGTGRPTQYF
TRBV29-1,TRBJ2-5,CSADRPPKETQYF
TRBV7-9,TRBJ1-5,CASTPKGSNQPQHF
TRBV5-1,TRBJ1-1,CASSQQMNTEAFF
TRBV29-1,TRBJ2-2,CSVGRDRDSGELFF
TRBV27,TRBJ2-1,CASSLYRHNEQFF
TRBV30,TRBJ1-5,CAWSFGGASNQPQHF